Listed below are T cell receptor beta chains from one sample, sequenced in a study of T cell clusters in autoimmune cytopenias. TCRdb re-called the multiplex PCR reads and catalogs CDR3 proteins one per entry, DNA excluded. The sample's table shows about 6,000 distinct CDR3 sequences. These data were also reused for a study on T cell repertoires in aging, cancer and after chemotherapy.

The sequenced material came from peripheral blood. These receptors all stem from a human donor in good health. The CDR3 runs from the conserved cysteine through the conserved F or W. The size entry is marked missing in some rows and otherwise reads once, few, many or a size class.

v_gene	abundance	j_gene	CDR3aa
TRBV7-9	NA	TRBJ2-5	CASSLGIRETQYF
TRBV6-1	medium-sized	TRBJ2-7	CASREQETSYEQYF
TRBV6-2/TRBV6-3	medium-sized	TRBJ1-2	CASTNGVGGDGYTF
TRBV12-3/TRBV12-4	medium-sized	TRBJ2-1	CASSSTGTNEQFF
TRBV7-9	medium-sized	TRBJ1-6	CASSSPGGTRSYNSPLHF
TRBV10-3	NA	TRBJ2-3	CAISAGDDTQYF
TRBV4-3	NA	TRBJ2-4	CASSQARAGNIQYF
TRBV6-1	medium-sized	TRBJ2-3	CASSDSVLPWGTDTQYF
TRBV19	medium-sized	TRBJ2-7	CASSPGGLAGDSYEQYF
TRBV11-1	medium-sized	TRBJ2-5	CASRSSRVGLETQYF
TRBV15	NA	TRBJ1-1	CATSRPGQPSFDTEAFF
TRBV12-3/TRBV12-4	medium-sized	TRBJ2-6	CASILGGAGANVLTF
TRBV20-1	NA	TRBJ2-5	CSASMSGGGPSETQYF
TRBV19	medium-sized	TRBJ1-1	CAVSGGRDLTEAFF
TRBV28	NA	TRBJ1-4	CASSFGVRHEKLFF
TRBV5-4	medium-sized	TRBJ2-1	CASSLQAGGKYNEQFF
TRBV29-1	medium-sized	TRBJ1-2	CSVEERAPNYGYTF
TRBV6-1	medium-sized	TRBJ1-3	CASTRVGRDSGNTIYF
TRBV5-6	NA	TRBJ1-1	CASSRDGGVITEAFF
TRBV4-2	NA	TRBJ1-3	CASSRGPGGEAGNTIYF
TRBV18	medium-sized	TRBJ2-3	CASSPQAGTDTQYF
TRBV10-3	medium-sized	TRBJ1-2	CAISEVDESSLGGGYTF
TRBV28	NA	TRBJ2-1	CASNTGWASSYNEQFF
TRBV20-1	NA	TRBJ2-1	CSARGTSGNYNEQFF
TRBV5-5	medium-sized	TRBJ2-7	CASSLGGEQYF
TRBV19	medium-sized	TRBJ2-1	CASSTRSWTAPSGNEQFF
TRBV5-1	NA	TRBJ2-5	CASSLALMQETQYF
TRBV12-3/TRBV12-4	NA	TRBJ2-7	CASSTLFSTSYEQYF
TRBV12-3/TRBV12-4	medium-sized	TRBJ2-2	CASRGSRAFIGELFF
TRBV21-1	NA	TRBJ2-3	CASIPPGLTDTQYF
TRBV20-1	NA	TRBJ2-5	CSAIVASEAEKTQYF
TRBV20-1	NA	TRBJ2-7	CSARDLYGGAPSYEQYF
TRBV6-5	medium-sized	TRBJ1-1	CASSLGGEKAFF
TRBV5-1	NA	TRBJ2-3	CASSLVAVTDTQYF
TRBV5-1	NA	TRBJ1-2	CASSLEGEANGYTF
TRBV4-3	NA	TRBJ1-2	CASSRDGDDGFYGYTF
TRBV12-3/TRBV12-4	medium-sized	TRBJ2-2	CASKVRENTGELFF
TRBV5-1	NA	TRBJ1-3	CASSLMGDSVSGNTIYF
TRBV29-1	large	TRBJ2-3	CSVGQASTDTQYF
TRBV24-1	NA	TRBJ2-3	CATSSRGPEWNTQYF
TRBV6-5	medium-sized	TRBJ2-3	CASSVGTGADTQYF
TRBV6-2/TRBV6-3	medium-sized	TRBJ1-2	CASGTMGGYTF
TRBV29-1	medium-sized	TRBJ2-5	CSLRQGRETQYF
TRBV6-5	medium-sized	TRBJ1-6	CASKFRPQGDNSPLHF
TRBV14	NA	TRBJ1-2	CASSPQYNYGYTF
TRBV30	medium-sized	TRBJ2-7	CAWSLQGNEQYF
TRBV5-1	NA	TRBJ2-1	CASSLARSSYNEQFF
TRBV5-4	NA	TRBJ1-5	CASSSLGSQPQHF
TRBV28	NA	TRBJ2-3	CASMPHLSTDTQYF
TRBV18	medium-sized	TRBJ2-1	CASSPPGRTGGIAEQFF
TRBV13	medium-sized	TRBJ2-1	CASSLEGLAGHNEQFF
TRBV21-1	NA	TRBJ1-6	CASSKAGQGNSPLHF
TRBV19	medium-sized	TRBJ1-5	CASRTRGVSNQPQHF